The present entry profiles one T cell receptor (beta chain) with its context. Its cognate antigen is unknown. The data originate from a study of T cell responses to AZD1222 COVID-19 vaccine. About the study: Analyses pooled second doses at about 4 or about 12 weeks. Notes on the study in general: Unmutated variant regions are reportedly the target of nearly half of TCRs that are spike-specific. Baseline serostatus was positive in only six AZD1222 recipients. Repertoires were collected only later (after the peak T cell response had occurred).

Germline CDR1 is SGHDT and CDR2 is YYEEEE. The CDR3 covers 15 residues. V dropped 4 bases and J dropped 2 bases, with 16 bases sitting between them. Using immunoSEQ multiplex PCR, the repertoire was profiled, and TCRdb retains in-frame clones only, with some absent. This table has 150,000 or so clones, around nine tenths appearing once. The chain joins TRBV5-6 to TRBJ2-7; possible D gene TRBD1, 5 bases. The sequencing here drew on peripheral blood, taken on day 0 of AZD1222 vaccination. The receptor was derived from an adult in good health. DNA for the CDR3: TGTGCCAGCAGCCTTATCACAGGAACCGCCTACGAGCAGTACTTC. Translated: CASSLITGTAYEQYF.